The T cell receptor (beta chain) under discussion was sequenced for a study of T cell repertoires in cytomegalovirus infection (dated by TCRdb to about 2019). With respect to the entire study: Peptide stimulations targeted recently identified HLA-C-restricted CMV epitopes, whose presentation resists viral immunomodulation, together with well-studied HLA-B-restricted epitopes. The HLA type of each donor mattered for the analysis, because public TCR beta signatures pointed to carriage of CMV infection along with the matching HLA type.

Sequencing used an Illumina HiSeq 1500. TCRdb's own reprocessing of the public reads used fastp at Q25 and MiXCR and kept productive beta chains. Rows are unified per CDR3 protein, each entry keeping the most common DNA and genes. This sample holds some 500,000 distinct CDR3 sequences; 40% were observed only once. More than 40% of the sample rests with the top ten. What the research found in general, with its limitations: In both this cohort and an independent cohort of several hundred donors, the cumulative frequency of public TCR beta family members distinguished carriers of CMV infection plus the relevant HLA type. The ex vivo response was dominated by HLA-C-restricted CMV-specific TCR beta clonotypes, which also provided the single most frequent clonotype in two of eight donors.

From the germline V gene, CDR1 is MDHEN and CDR2 is SYDVKM. The V and J ends are trimmed by 6 bases and 6 bases, leaving 18 bases between them. Measured from the cysteine to the phenylalanine, the CDR3 is 15 residues long. The CDR3 DNA has 45 bases and is translated from base 1. This clonotype was seen only once. Its antigen has not been determined. No base quality values were provided; no much bigger clone lies one nucleotide off. One read represents weak support. The sample's treatment or condition label, in plain terms: in vitro stimulation with specific CMV peptide epitopes to enrich CMV-specific T cells.

The V and J segments used are TRBV28 and TRBJ1-5, with TRBD1 tentatively as D gene (6 bases match). The sample consisted of cultured PBMCs, taken from culture after CMV antigen stimulation. The TCR originated in a human donor in good health (CMV status not recorded). Some clones in this sample may be carry-over from other donors' samples. This receptor has the CDR3 CASSSPTGLSQPQHF. The nucleotide sequence is TGTGCCAGCAGCTCCCCGACAGGATTGAGTCAGCCCCAGCATTTT. Reference TRBV28 and TRBJ1-5 genes cover what lies past the CDR3, so the full variable domain is DVKVTQSSRYLVKRTGEKVFLECVQDMDHENMFWYRQDPGLGLRLIYFSYDVKMKEKGDIPEGYSVSREKKERFSLILESASTNQTSMYLCASSSPTGLSQPQHFGDGTRLSIL.